Here is one TCR beta chain with its context. When the RNA was reverse transcribed, random hexamers were used with an input of roughly 0.45 to 1 ug. Amplification of TCR beta CDR3 was carried out by immunoSEQ multiplex PCR, which covered 54 Vbeta and 13 Jbeta segments. TCRdb processed the immunoSEQ multiplex PCR reads anew with MiXCR; each CDR3 protein has one entry. Here the sample spans some 150,000 distinct CDR3 sequences, less than 95% being singletons. TEMRA cells were FACS-enriched, while CD8+ and CD4+ T cells were negatively isolated. This entry comes from a study of CD8 T cells in Susac syndrome. V lost 4 bases and J 5 bases, leaving 14 bases between the germline ends. The germline V gene has CDR1 LGHDT and CDR2 YNNKEL (reference sequence). The CDR3 is 14 amino acids.

Sequences were obtained from CD4+ T cells from PBMCs. The V and J genes are TRBV3-1 and TRBJ2-5; D perhaps matches TRBD1 (8 bases). The receptor was derived from a human donor in good health. The CDR3 nucleotides read TGTGCCAGCAGCCGTGGACAGGGAGGGGAGACCCAGTACTTC. This sequence encodes CASSRGQGGETQYF.